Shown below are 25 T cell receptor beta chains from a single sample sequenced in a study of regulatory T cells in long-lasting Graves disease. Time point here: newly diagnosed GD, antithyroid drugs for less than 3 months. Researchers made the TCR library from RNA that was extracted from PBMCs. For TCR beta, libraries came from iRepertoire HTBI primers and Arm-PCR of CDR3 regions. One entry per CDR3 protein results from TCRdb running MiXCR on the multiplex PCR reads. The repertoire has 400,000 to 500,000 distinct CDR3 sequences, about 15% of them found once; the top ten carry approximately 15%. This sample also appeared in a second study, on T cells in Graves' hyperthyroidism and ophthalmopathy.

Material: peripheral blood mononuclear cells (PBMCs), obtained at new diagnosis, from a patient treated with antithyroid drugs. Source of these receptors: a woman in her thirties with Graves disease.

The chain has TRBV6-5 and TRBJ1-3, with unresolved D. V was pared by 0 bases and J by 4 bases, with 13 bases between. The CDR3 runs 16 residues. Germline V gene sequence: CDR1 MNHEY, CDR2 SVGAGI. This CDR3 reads CASSYSDGRGGNTIYF. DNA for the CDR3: TGTGCCAGCAGTTACTCCGACGGGCGGGGAGGAAACACCATATATTTT.

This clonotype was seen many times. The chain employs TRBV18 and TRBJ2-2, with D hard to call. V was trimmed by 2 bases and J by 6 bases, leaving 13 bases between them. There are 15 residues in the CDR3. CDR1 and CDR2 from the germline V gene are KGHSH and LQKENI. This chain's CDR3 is CASSPKVEWAGELFF. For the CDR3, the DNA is TGTGCCAGCTCACCAAAGGTTGAATGGGCCGGGGAGCTGTTTTTT.

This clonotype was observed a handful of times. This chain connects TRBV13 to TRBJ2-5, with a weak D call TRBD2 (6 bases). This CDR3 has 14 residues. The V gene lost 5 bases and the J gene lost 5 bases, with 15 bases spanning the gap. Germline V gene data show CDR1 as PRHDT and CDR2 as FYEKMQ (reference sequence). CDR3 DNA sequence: TGTGCCAGCAGCCCGACTAGTAAGGGTGAGACCCAGTACTTC. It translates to CASSPTSKGETQYF.

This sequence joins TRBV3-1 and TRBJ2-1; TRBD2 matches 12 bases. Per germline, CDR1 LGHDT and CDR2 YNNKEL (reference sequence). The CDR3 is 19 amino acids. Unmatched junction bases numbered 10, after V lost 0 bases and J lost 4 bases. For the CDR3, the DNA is TGTGCCAGCAGCCAAGATGGGCTAGCGGGAGGGCCCAGTTACAATGAGCAGTTCTTC. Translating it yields CASSQDGLAGGPSYNEQFF.

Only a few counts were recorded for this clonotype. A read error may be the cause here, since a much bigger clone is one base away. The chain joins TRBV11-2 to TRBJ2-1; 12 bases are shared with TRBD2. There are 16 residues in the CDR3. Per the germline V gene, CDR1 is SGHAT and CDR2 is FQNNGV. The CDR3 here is CASSLDHASGRGERFF. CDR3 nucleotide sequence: TGTGCCAGCAGCTTAGATCACGCTAGCGGGAGGGGTGAGCGGTTCTTC. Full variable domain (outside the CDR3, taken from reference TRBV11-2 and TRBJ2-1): EAGVAQSPRYKIIEKRQSVAFWCNPISGHATLYWYQQILGQGPKLLIQFQNNGVVDDSQLPKDRFSAERLKGVDSTLKIQPAKLEDSAVYLCASSLDHASGRGERFFGPGTRLTVL.

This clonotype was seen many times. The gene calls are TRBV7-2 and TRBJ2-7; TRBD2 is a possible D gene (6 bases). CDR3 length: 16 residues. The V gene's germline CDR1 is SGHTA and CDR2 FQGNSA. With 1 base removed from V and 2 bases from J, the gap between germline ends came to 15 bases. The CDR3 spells CASSLVGWGGTYEQYF. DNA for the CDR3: TGTGCCAGCAGCTTAGTAGGTTGGGGCGGGACCTACGAGCAGTACTTC.

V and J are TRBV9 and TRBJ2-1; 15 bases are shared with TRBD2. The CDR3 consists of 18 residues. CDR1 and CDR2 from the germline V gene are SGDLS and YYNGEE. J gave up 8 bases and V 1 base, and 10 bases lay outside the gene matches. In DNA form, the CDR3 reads TGTGCCAGCAGCGTACCCGGACTAGCGGGAGGGCCTGTCCATGAGCAGTTCTTC. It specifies CASSVPGLAGGPVHEQFF.

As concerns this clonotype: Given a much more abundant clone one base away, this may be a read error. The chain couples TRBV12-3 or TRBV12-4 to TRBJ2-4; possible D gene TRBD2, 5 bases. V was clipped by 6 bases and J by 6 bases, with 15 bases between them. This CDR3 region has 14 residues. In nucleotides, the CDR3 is TGTGCCAGCAGGCCTGGACTTATAAGAAACATTCAGTACTTC. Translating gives CASRPGLIRNIQYF.

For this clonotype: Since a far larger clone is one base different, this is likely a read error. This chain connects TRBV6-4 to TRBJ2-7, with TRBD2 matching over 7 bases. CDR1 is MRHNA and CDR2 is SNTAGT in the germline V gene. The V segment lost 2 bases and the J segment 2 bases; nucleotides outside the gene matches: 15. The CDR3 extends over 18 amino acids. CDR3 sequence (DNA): TGTGCCAGCAGTGACCTAAAACCTACTAGCGCGTACCCCTACGAGCAGTACTTC. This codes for CASSDLKPTSAYPYEQYF.

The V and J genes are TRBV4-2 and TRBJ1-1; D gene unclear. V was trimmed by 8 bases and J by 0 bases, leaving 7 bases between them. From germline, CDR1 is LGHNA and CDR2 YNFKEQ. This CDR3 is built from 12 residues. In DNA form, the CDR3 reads TGTGCCAGCCGTCTCATGAACACTGAAGCTTTCTTT. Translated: CASRLMNTEAFF.

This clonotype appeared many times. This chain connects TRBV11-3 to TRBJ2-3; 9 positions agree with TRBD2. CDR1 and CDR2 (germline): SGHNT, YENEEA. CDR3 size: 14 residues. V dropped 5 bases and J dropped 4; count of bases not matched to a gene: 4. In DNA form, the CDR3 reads TGTGCCAGCAGCCTCACTAGCGGGCCAGATACGCAGTATTTT. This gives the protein CASSLTSGPDTQYF.

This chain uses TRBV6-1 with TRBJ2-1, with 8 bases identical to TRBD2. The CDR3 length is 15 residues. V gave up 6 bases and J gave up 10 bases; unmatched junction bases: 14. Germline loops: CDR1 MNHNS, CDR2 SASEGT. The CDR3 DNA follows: TGTGCCAGCAGCGCGGGGGGACTCGGTTCCTACGAGCAGTTCTTC. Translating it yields CASSAGGLGSYEQFF.

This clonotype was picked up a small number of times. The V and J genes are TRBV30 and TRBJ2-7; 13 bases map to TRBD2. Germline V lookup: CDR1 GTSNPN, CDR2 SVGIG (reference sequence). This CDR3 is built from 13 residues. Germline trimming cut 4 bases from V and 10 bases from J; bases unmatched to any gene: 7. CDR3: CAWTGLAGAQQYF. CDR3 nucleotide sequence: TGTGCCTGGACTGGACTAGCGGGAGCGCAACAGTACTTC.

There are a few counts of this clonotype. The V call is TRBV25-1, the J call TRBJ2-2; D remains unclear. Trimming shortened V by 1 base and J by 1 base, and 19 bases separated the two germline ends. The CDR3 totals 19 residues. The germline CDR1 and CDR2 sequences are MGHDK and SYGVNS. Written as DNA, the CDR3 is TGTGCCAGCAGTGAATTAGGTAGAGGCCCTGAGCGGAACACCGGGGAGCTGTTTTTT. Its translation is CASSELGRGPERNTGELFF.

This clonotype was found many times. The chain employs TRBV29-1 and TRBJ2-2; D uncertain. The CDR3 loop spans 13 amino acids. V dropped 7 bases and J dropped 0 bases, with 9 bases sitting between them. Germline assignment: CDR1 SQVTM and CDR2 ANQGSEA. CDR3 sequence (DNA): TGCAGCGGTAGCCGGACGAACACCGGGGAGCTGTTTTTT. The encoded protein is CSGSRTNTGELFF.

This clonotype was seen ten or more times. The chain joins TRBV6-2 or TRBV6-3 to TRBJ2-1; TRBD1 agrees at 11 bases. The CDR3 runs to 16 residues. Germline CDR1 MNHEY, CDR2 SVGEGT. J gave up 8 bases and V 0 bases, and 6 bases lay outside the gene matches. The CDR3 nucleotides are TGTGCCAGCAGTTACTCTGGACAGGGGGCTTTAGATGAGCAGTTCTTC. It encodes CASSYSGQGALDEQFF.

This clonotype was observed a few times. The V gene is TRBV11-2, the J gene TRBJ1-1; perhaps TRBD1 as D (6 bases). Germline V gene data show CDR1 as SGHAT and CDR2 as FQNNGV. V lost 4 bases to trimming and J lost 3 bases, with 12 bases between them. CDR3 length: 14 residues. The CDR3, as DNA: TGTGCCAGCAGCTCCCCCAGGACAGACACTGAAGCTTTCTTT. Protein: CASSSPRTDTEAFF.

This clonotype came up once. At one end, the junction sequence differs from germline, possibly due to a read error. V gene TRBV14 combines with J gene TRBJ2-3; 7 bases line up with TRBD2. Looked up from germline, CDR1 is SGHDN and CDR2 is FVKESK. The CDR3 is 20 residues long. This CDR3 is CANSQDMVSGGLGVEDTQYF. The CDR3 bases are TGTGCCAACAGCCAAGATATGGTTTCCGGAGGACTAGGGGTAGAAGATACGCAGTATTTT.

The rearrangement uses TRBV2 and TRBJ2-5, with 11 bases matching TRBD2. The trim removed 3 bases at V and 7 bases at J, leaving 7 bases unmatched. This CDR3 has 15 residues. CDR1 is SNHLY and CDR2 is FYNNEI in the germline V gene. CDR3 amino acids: CASSDSGRAGRTQYF. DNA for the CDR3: TGTGCCAGCAGTGATAGCGGGAGGGCCGGGCGGACCCAGTACTTC.

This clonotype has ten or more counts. The DNA of the CDR3 is TGTGCCTGGAGTGTCGGGCTAGCGGGTGCCGACGAGCAGTACTTC. Protein sequence: CAWSVGLAGADEQYF. The V gene is TRBV30, the J gene TRBJ2-7, with TRBD2 matching 8 bases. The germline gives CDR1 GTSNPN, CDR2 SVGIG (reference sequence). Trimming cost V 0 bases and J 5 bases; bases outside gene matches: 9. The CDR3 is 15 residues long.

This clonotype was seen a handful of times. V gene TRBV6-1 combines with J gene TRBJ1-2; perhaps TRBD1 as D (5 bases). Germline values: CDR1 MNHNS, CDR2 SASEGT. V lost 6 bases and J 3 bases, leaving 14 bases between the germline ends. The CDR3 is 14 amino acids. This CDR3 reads CASSLRGTDYGYTF. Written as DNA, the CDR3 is TGTGCCAGCAGCCTCCGGGGGACGGACTATGGCTACACCTTC.

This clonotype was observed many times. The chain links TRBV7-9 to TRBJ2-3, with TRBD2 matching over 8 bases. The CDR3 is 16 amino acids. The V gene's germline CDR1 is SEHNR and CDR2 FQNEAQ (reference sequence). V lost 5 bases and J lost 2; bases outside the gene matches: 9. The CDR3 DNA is TGTGCCAGCAGCCCGGGTGCGGGAGGCTACACAGATACGCAGTATTTT. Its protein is CASSPGAGGYTDTQYF.

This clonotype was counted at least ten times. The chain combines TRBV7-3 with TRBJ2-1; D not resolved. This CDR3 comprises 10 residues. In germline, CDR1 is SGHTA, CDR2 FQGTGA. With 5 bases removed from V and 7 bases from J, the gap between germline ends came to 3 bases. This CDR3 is CASSANEQFF. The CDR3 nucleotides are TGTGCCAGCAGCGCGAATGAGCAGTTCTTC.

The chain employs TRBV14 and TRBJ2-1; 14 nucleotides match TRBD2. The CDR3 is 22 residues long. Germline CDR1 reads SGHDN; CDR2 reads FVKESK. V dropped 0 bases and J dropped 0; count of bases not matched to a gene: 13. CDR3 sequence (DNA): TGTGCCAGCAGCCAAGATCGTCTCCGGCGGACTAGCGGGGGGAGCTCCTACAATGAGCAGTTCTTC. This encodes CASSQDRLRRTSGGSSYNEQFF.

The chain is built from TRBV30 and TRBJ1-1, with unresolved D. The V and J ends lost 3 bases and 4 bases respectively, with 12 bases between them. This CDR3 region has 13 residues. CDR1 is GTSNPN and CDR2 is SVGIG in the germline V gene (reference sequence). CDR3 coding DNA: TGTGCCTGGAGGGGCATCTCGGGCACTGAAGCTTTCTTT. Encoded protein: CAWRGISGTEAFF.